Following are 8 T cell receptor beta chains from one sample sequenced in a study of blood T cell repertoires in COVID-19. TCRdb keeps only in-frame clones here, not all; method: immunoSEQ multiplex PCR. The sample lists some 160,000 clones; more than 75% were seen once. Material: peripheral blood. The receptors were sampled from an elderly woman with COVID-19, enrolled during active disease.

The chain combines TRBV3-1 (or the pseudogene TRBV3-2) with TRBJ2-5, with 9 bases fitting TRBD2. Germline V gene lookup returns CDR1 LGHDT and CDR2 YNNKEL (reference sequence). This CDR3 spans 17 amino acids. The J segment lost 4 bases and the V segment lost 4 bases, leaving 13 bases of the junction unmatched. The DNA for the CDR3 is TGTGCCAGCAGCCCGACAACGGGACTAGCTTCGAGAGAGACCCAGTACTTC. It yields the protein CASSPTTGLASRETQYF.

This rearrangement joins TRBV7-6 to TRBJ2-1, with 10 bases lining up with TRBD2. The CDR3 extends over 17 amino acids. The V and J ends lost 2 bases and 4 bases, in that order; junction bases with no gene match: 8. Germline CDR1 reads SGHVS; CDR2 reads FNYEAQ. The CDR3 spells CASSLSASGSAYNEQFF. CDR3 DNA sequence: TGTGCCAGCAGCTTATCGGCTAGCGGGAGTGCGTACAATGAGCAGTTCTTC.

This clone appeared once. The chain carries TRBV7-3 and TRBJ2-3; 10 nucleotides line up with TRBD2. Looked up from germline, CDR1 is SGHTA and CDR2 is FQGTGA. CDR3 size: 16 residues. V shed 2 bases, J shed 1 base, and the junction held 3 bases outside the gene matches. This CDR3 is CASSLYGTSGTDTQYF. Written as DNA, the CDR3 is TGTGCCAGCAGCTTATACGGGACTAGCGGCACAGATACGCAGTATTTT.

J is TRBJ1-5 and V is TRBV3-1 (or the pseudogene TRBV3-2); 7 bases are shared with TRBD1. The V gene end was trimmed by 9 bases and the J gene end by 5 bases; junction bases not matched to a gene: 7. Germline V gives CDR1 LGHDT, CDR2 YNNKEL (reference sequence). This CDR3 comprises 13 residues. CDR3 region: CASSSGGHQPQHF. The CDR3 nucleotides are TGTGCCAGTAGCTCAGGGGGACATCAGCCCCAGCATTTT.

The V and J genes are TRBV2 and TRBJ1-2; the D is unclear. CDR1 and CDR2 (germline): SNHLY, FYNNEI. The CDR3 is made up of 14 amino acids. Trimming shortened V by 0 bases and J by 5 bases, and 10 bases separated the two germline ends. The CDR3 loop is CASSEARELYGYTF. Here the CDR3 DNA reads TGTGCCAGCAGTGAAGCCCGGGAACTGTATGGCTACACCTTC.

The genes are TRBV19 and TRBJ1-4; TRBD1 aligns across 8 bases. V dropped 8 bases and J dropped 9; count of bases not matched to a gene: 11. Germline-derived CDR1 and CDR2 are LNHDA and SQIVND (reference sequence). The CDR3 sequence is 14 residues long. The CDR3: CASGLQGARKKLFF. Here the CDR3 DNA reads TGTGCCAGTGGTCTCCAGGGGGCACGGAAAAAACTGTTTTTT. Full variable domain (rest looked up from reference TRBV19 and TRBJ1-4): DGGITQSPKYLFRKEGQNVTLSCEQNLNHDAMYWYRQDPGQGLRLIYYSQIVNDFQKGDIAEGYSVSREKKESFPLTVTSAQKNPTAFYLCASGLQGARKKLFFGSGTQLSVL.

The chain combines TRBV19 with TRBJ1-5, with D perhaps TRBD1 (6 bases). V was trimmed by 7 bases and J by 2 bases, leaving 15 bases between them. Germline V gene lookup returns CDR1 LNHDA and CDR2 SQIVND (reference sequence). CDR3 length: 15 amino acids. The chain's CDR3 is CASKGGLFGNQPQHF. CDR3 bases: TGTGCCAGTAAGGGGGGGTTGTTTGGCAATCAGCCCCAGCATTTT.

V usage is TRBV18 and J usage is TRBJ2-1; 7 bases are a match to TRBD2. Looked up from germline, CDR1 is KGHSH and CDR2 is LQKENI. J gave up 7 bases and V 3 bases, and 15 bases lay outside the gene matches. There are 17 residues in the CDR3. Here the CDR3 DNA reads TGTGCCAGCTCACCCCCAAGGGTGAGCGGGACGAGAAATGAGCAGTTCTTC. This translates into CASSPPRVSGTRNEQFF. Using reference TRBV18 and TRBJ2-1 for the parts outside the CDR3, the full variable domain is NAGVMQNPRHLVRRRGQEARLRCSPMKGHSHVYWYRQLPEEGLKFMVYLQKENIIDESGMPKERFSAEFPKEGPSILRIQQVVRGDSAAYFCASSPPRVSGTRNEQFFGPGTRLTVL.